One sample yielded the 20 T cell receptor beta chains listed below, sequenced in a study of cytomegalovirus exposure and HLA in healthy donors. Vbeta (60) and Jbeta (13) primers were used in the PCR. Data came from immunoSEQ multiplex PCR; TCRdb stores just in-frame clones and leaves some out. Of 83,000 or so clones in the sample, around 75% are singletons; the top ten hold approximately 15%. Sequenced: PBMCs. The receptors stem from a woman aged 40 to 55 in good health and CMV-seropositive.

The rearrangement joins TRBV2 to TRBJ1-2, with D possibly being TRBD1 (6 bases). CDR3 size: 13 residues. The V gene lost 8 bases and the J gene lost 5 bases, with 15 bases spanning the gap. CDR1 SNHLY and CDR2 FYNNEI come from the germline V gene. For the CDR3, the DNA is TGTGCCAGCGGAACAGGGATGGAGTATGGCTACACCTTC. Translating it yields CASGTGMEYGYTF.

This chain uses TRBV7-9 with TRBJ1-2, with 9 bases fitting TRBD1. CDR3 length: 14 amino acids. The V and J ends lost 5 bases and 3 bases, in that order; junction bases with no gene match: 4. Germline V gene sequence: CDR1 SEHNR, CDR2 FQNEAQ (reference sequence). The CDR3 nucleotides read TGTGCCAGCAGCCAATGGGACAGGGACTATGGCTACACCTTC. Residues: CASSQWDRDYGYTF.

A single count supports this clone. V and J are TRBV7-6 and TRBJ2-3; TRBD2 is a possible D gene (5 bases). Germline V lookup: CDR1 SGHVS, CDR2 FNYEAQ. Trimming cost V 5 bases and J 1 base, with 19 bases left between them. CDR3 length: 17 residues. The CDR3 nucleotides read TGTGCCAGCAGCCCCCACTCCTCAACCGGGGGCACAGATACGCAGTATTTT. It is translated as CASSPHSSTGGTDTQYF. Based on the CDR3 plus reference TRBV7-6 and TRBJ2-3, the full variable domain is GAGVSQSPRYKVTKRGQDVALRCDPISGHVSLYWYRQALGQGPEFLTYFNYEAQQDKSGLPNDRFSAERPEGSISTLTIQRTEQRDSAMYRCASSPHSSTGGTDTQYFGPGTRLTVL.

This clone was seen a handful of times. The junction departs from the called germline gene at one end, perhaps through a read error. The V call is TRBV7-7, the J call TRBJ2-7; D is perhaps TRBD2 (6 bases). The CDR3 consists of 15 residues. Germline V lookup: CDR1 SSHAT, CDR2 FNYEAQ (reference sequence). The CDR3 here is CASSLGAGSGYEQYF. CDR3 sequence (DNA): TGTGCTAGCAGCTTAGGGGCCGGGAGCGGCTACGAGCAGTACTTC.

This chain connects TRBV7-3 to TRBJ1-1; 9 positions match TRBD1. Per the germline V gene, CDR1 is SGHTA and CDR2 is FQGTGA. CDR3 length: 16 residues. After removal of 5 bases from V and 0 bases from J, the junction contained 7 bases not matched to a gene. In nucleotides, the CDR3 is TGTGCCAGCAGCCCGGGACAGGGCCTCATGAACACTGAAGCTTTCTTT. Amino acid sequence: CASSPGQGLMNTEAFF.

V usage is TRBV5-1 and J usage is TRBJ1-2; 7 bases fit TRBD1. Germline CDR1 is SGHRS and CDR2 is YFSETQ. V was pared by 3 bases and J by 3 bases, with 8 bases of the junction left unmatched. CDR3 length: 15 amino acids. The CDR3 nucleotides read TGCGCCAGCAGCTCATACCGGGACAGCGACTATGGCTACACCTTC. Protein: CASSSYRDSDYGYTF.

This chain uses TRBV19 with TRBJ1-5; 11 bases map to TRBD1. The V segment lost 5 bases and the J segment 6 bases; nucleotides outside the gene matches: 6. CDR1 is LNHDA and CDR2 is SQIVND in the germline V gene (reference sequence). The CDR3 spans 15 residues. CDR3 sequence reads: CASSPRDRGTQPQHF. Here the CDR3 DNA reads TGTGCCAGTAGTCCCCGGGACAGGGGGACTCAGCCCCAGCATTTT.

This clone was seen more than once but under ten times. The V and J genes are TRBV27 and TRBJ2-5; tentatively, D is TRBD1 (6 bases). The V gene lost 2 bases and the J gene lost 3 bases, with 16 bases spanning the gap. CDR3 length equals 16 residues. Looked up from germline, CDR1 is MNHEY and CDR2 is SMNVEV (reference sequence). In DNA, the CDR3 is TGTGCCAGCAGTTTAGGGTTGGTGTCAGGGGAAGAGACCCAGTACTTC. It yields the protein CASSLGLVSGEETQYF.

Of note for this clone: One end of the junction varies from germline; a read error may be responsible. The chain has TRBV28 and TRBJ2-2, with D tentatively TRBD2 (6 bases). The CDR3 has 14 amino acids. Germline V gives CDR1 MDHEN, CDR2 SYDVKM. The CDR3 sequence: CAGSGGYTPGELFF. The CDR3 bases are TGTGCCGGCAGTGGGGGGTACACCCCCGGGGAGCTGTTTTTT.

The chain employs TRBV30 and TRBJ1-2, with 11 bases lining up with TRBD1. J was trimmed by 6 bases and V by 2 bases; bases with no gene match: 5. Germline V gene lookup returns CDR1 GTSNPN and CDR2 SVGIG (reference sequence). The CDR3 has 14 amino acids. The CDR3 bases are TGTGCCTGGAGTCCCTTGGACAGGGGGCATGGCTACACCTTC. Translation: CAWSPLDRGHGYTF. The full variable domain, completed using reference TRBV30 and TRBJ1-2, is SQTIHQWPATLVQPVGSPLSLECTVEGTSNPNLYWYRQAAGRGLQLLFYSVGIGQISSEVPQNLSASRPQDRQFILSSKKLLLSDSGFYLCAWSPLDRGHGYTFGSGTRLTVV.

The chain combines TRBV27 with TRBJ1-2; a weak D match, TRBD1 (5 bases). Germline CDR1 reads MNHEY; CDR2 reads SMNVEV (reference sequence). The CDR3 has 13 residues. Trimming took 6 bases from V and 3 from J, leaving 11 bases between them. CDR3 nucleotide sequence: TGTGCCAGCAGGCCCGACAGTGACTATGGCTACACCTTC. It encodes CASRPDSDYGYTF.

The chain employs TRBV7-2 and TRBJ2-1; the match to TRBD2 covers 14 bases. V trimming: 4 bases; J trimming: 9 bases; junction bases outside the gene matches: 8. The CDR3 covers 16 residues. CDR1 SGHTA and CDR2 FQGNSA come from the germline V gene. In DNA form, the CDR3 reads TGTGCCAGCAGCTCCAAAGGGACTAGCGGGAGTCCTGAGCAGTTCTTC. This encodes CASSSKGTSGSPEQFF.

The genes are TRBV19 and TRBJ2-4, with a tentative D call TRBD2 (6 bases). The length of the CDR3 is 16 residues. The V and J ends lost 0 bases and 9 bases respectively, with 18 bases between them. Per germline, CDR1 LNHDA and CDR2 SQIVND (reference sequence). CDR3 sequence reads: CASSIERGGTLSIQYF. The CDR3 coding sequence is TGTGCCAGTAGTATAGAGCGGGGTGGCACACTGAGCATTCAGTACTTC.

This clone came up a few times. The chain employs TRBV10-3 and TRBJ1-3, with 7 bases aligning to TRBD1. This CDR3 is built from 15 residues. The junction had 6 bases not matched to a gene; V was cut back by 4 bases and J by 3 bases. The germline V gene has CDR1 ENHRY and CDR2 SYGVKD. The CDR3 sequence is CAISGEGGFGNTIYF. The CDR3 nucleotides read TGTGCCATCAGTGGAGAAGGGGGCTTTGGAAACACCATATATTTT.

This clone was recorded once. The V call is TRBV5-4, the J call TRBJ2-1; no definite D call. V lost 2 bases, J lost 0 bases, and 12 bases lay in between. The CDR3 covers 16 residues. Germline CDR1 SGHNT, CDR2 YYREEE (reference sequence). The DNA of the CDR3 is TGTGCCAGCAGCTTAGGCGGAAAGAGCTCCTACAATGAGCAGTTCTTC. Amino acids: CASSLGGKSSYNEQFF.

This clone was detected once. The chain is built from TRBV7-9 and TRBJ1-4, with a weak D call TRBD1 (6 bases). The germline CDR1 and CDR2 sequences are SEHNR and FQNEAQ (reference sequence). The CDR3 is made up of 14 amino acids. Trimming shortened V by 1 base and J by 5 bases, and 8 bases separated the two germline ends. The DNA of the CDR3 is TGTGCCAGCAGCTTAGGAACAGGGAATGAAAAACTGTTTTTT. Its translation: CASSLGTGNEKLFF.

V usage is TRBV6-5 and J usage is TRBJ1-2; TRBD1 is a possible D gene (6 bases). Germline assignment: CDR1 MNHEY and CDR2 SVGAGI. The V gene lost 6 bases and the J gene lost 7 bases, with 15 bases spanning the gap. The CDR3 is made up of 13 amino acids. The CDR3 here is CASRLRTGSGYTF. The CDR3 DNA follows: TGTGCCAGCAGACTAAGAACAGGGTCTGGCTACACCTTC.

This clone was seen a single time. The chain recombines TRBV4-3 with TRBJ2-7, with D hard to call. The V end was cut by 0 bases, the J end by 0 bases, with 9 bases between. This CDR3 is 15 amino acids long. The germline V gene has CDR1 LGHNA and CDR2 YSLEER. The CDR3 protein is CASSQDVRSSYEQYF. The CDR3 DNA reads TGCGCCAGCAGCCAAGATGTCCGGAGCTCCTACGAGCAGTACTTC.

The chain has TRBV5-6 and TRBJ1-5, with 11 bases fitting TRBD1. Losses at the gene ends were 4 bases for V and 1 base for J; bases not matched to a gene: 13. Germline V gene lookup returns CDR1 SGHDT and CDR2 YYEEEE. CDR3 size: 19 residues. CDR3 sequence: CASSKSGTGGQSSNQPQHF. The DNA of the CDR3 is TGTGCCAGCAGCAAATCCGGGACAGGGGGACAATCGAGCAATCAGCCCCAGCATTTT. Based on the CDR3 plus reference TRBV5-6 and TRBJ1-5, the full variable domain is DAGVTQSPTHLIKTRGQQVTLRCSPKSGHDTVSWYQQALGQGPQFIFQYYEEEERQRGNFPDRFSGHQFPNYSSELNVNALLLGDSALYLCASSKSGTGGQSSNQPQHFGDGTRLSIL.

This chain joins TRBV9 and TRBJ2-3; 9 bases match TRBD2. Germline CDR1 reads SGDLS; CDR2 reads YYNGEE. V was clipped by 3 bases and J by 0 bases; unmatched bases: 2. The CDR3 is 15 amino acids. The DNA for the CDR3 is TGTGCCAGCAGCGGGCTAGCGGGGAGCACAGATACGCAGTATTTT. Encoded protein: CASSGLAGSTDTQYF.